These T cell receptor beta chains were read from a single sample in a study of blood T cell repertoires in COVID-19. The table came from immunoSEQ multiplex PCR; TCRdb's copy has only in-frame clones and leaves some out. The sample lists roughly 120,000 clones; roughly 80% were seen once. Material for sequencing was peripheral blood. The receptors derive from a woman aged 55-70 years with acute or convalescent COVID-19. Both conserved end residues are trimmed from each CDR3. A D gene is named only where the DNA matches it firmly.

V: TRBV18; D: -; J: TRBJ2-7; CDR3: ASSPRGDNEQY
V: TRBV5-5; D: -; J: TRBJ1-2; CDR3: ASSRGGVIYGYT
V: TRBV19; D: TRBD1; J: TRBJ1-2; CDR3: ASSTRDRGSYGYT
V: TRBV7-3; D: -; J: TRBJ1-2; CDR3: ASGATGDPHGYT
V: TRBV30; D: TRBD1; J: TRBJ2-2; CDR3: ASRTGANTGELF
V: TRBV7-9; D: TRBD1; J: TRBJ1-1; CDR3: ASSLTGGNTEAF
V: TRBV9; D: TRBD1; J: TRBJ1-6; CDR3: ASSAGAGGIYNSPLH
V: TRBV7-2; D: TRBD1; J: TRBJ1-2; CDR3: ASSGPQGAYETKDYGYT
V: TRBV13; D: -; J: TRBJ1-3; CDR3: ASSLDQNSGNTIY
V: TRBV3-1/TRBV3-2; D: -; J: TRBJ1-2; CDR3: ASRGGGRGGYT
V: TRBV19; D: -; J: TRBJ2-1; CDR3: ASSGNEQF
V: TRBV27; D: TRBD2; J: TRBJ2-1; CDR3: ASSSPSGGSNEQF
V: TRBV5-1; D: TRBD1; J: TRBJ1-1; CDR3: ASSITGGNVNTEAF
V: TRBV11-1; D: TRBD2; J: TRBJ2-4; CDR3: ASSLIGGGQNIQY
V: TRBV5-1; D: TRBD1; J: TRBJ1-3; CDR3: ASSSQQGNTIY
V: TRBV27; D: -; J: TRBJ1-1; CDR3: ASSSKQTVMNTEAF
V: TRBV5-1; D: -; J: TRBJ2-3; CDR3: ASSKQPSTDTQY
V: TRBV12-3/TRBV12-4; D: -; J: TRBJ1-1; CDR3: ASSYSRQVV